The clone carrying this T cell receptor (beta chain) has more than one count but fewer than ten. The data were taken from a study of human T cells and chemical hapten exposure. One entry per CDR3 protein results from TCRdb running MiXCR on the RACE reads. The repertoire holds tens of thousands of distinct CDR3 sequences, with 13% as singletons. Regarding time point: patch test 3, about 24 weeks after DPC sensitization. Treatment defined: therapeutic diphenylcyclopropenone sensitization with weekly scalp DPC. CDR1 and CDR2 from the germline V gene are MGHRA and YSYEKL. The V and J ends lost 1 base and 7 bases respectively, with 10 bases between them. The CDR3 consists of 13 residues.

This chain links TRBV4-1 with TRBJ1-1; no definite D call. Sequences were derived from whole blood, sampled in connection with sensitization to the hapten diphenylcyclopropenone (DPC). The receptor's source is a woman aged 45-60 years with alopecia areata. Some clones in this sample may be carry-over from other donors' samples. This chain's CDR3 is CASSQGKGYEAFF. The CDR3 coding sequence is TGCGCCAGCAGCCAAGGCAAGGGCTATGAAGCTTTCTTT.